This entry lists 10 T cell receptor beta chains sequenced from one sample in a study of shared T cell receptors in the human thymus (dated by TCRdb to about 2021). Preparation of the library involved the immunoSEQ multiplex PCR assay. This immuneACCESS table, as held by TCRdb, lists in-frame sequences with V and J called but not all clones. Of the missing ones, under half trace to an unresolved V gene in checked studies; the others have no known cause. The sample yields 600,000 to 900,000 clones; approximately 83% were counted once. Over 0.008% of the sample comes from the top ten. These sequences were also reported in another study, on human thymus T cells.

Material for sequencing was thymocytes. The receptors come from a girl under two years old with a congenital heart defect. Donor details come from another sample of the same person, matched by shared clones.

This rearrangement joins TRBV11-2 to TRBJ1-1; D possibly corresponds to TRBD1 (5 bases). CDR1 and CDR2 (germline): SGHAT, FQNNGV. The CDR3 is made up of 14 amino acids. With 7 bases removed from V and 3 bases from J, the gap between germline ends came to 15 bases. DNA for the CDR3: TGTGCCAGCACAGGCAGCGGGGACGACACTGAAGCTTTCTTT. It translates to CASTGSGDDTEAFF.

The V call is TRBV16, the J call TRBJ2-7; 10 nucleotides align to TRBD1. Per germline, CDR1 KGHSY and CDR2 FQNENV. The CDR3 has 19 residues. V lost 4 bases, J lost 1 base, and 16 bases stayed unmatched. In nucleotides, the CDR3 is TGTGCCAGCAGCCCCCTCCCCGGGGGGACAGGGGTGACTTCCTACGAGCAGTACTTC. It encodes CASSPLPGGTGVTSYEQYF.

The rearrangement uses TRBV9 and TRBJ2-7; TRBD2 matches at 9 bases. This CDR3 is built from 14 residues. CDR1 is SGDLS, CDR2 YYNGEE, per germline. V lost 2 bases and J lost 4; bases outside the gene matches: 4. The CDR3 nucleotides are TGTGCCAGCAGCGTCGGACTAGCGTATTACGAGCAGTACTTC. Translated, it gives CASSVGLAYYEQYF.

The rearrangement uses TRBV10-1 and TRBJ2-3; D remains unclear. V was shortened by 3 bases and J by 0 bases, with 4 bases between the two germline ends. Germline CDR1 WNHNN, CDR2 SYGVQD (reference sequence). CDR3 length equals 13 residues. CDR3 residues: CASSEQSTDTQYF. The CDR3 coding sequence is TGCGCCAGCAGTGAACAGAGCACAGATACGCAGTATTTT.

This clone is a singleton in its sample. CDR3 loop: CATREGAGGYTF. CDR3 coding DNA: TGTGCCACCAGGGAGGGGGCCGGTGGCTACACCTTC. This chain uses TRBV10-3 with TRBJ1-2; 7 bases are a match to TRBD1. There are 12 residues in the CDR3. Germline CDR1 ENHRY, CDR2 SYGVKD. V shed 10 bases and J 7 bases; nucleotides not matched to a gene: 9.

This chain uses TRBV25-1 with TRBJ2-1; TRBD2 aligns across 9 bases. The CDR3 spans 16 residues. Germline assignment: CDR1 MGHDK and CDR2 SYGVNS. The trim removed 1 base at V and 3 bases at J, leaving 4 bases unmatched. DNA for the CDR3: TGTGCCAGCAGTGAATTGAGCGGGGGGAACTACAATGAGCAGTTCTTC. It translates to CASSELSGGNYNEQFF.

With regard to this clone: The sample contains more than one DNA sequence encoding this CDR3. The rearrangement uses TRBV4-1 and TRBJ1-2; a weak D match, TRBD1 (6 bases). Per the germline V gene, CDR1 is MGHRA and CDR2 is YSYEKL. The CDR3 is made up of 14 amino acids. V was cut by 0 bases and J by 3 bases, with 8 bases left in between. The CDR3 protein is CASSQEGGDYGYTF. CDR3 sequence (DNA): TGCGCCAGCAGCCAAGAAGGGGGTGACTATGGCTACACCTTC.

The chain employs TRBV4-1 and TRBJ2-7, with a tentative D call TRBD2 (6 bases). CDR3 length equals 16 residues. The ends were cut back, 4 bases at V and 3 bases at J, with 19 bases in the middle. The germline gives CDR1 MGHRA, CDR2 YSYEKL. The CDR3 is CASSPKPGRGLYEQYF. The CDR3 region has the DNA TGCGCCAGCAGCCCAAAACCGGGACGGGGACTCTACGAGCAGTACTTC.

This chain connects TRBV7-9 to TRBJ2-7, with 9 bases fitting TRBD1. In germline, CDR1 is SEHNR, CDR2 FQNEAQ (reference sequence). The V and J ends lost 4 bases and 5 bases, in that order; junction bases with no gene match: 15. This CDR3 contains 17 residues. The CDR3 DNA sequence: TGTGCCAGCAGCTCCCGGGCTGGGGGACAGGGTTCCCACGAGCAGTACTTC. Translating it yields CASSSRAGGQGSHEQYF.

The rearrangement links TRBV7-9 to TRBJ1-1; D perhaps matches TRBD1 (5 bases). This CDR3 contains 16 residues. CDR1 SEHNR and CDR2 FQNEAQ come from the germline V gene (reference sequence). Trimming pared 5 bases from V and 5 bases from J, leaving 21 bases between. The CDR3 DNA follows: TGTGCCAGCAGCATTACAATTCAGGGCTCGAGGACTGAAGCTTTCTTT. Translation: CASSITIQGSRTEAFF.